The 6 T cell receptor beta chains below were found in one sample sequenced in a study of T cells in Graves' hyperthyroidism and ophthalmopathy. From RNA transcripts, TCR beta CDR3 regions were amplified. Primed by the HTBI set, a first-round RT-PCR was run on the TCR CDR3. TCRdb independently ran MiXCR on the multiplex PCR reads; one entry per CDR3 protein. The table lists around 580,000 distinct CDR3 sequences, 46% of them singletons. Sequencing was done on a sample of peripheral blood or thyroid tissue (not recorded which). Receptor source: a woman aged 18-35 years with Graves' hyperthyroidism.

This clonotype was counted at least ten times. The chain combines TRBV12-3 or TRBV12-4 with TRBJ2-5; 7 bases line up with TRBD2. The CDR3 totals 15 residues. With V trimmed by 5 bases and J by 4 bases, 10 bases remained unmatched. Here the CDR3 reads CASSPLGLAVETQYF. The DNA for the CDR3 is TGTGCCAGCAGTCCCCTGGGCCTAGCGGTAGAGACCCAGTACTTC.

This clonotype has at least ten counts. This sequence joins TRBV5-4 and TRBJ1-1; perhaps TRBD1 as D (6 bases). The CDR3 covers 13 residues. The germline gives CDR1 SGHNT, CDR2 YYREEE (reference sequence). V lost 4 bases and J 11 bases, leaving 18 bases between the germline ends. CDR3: CASSRLPGTTAFF. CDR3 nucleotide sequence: TGTGCCAGCAGCCGCCTTCCAGGGACAACGGCTTTCTTT.

The CDR3 bases are TGTGCCAGCAGCCAAGATCCAGCGGGCTATGGCTACACCTTC. Residues: CASSQDPAGYGYTF. The chain carries TRBV7-3 and TRBJ1-2; D is ambiguous. Germline CDR1 SGHTA, CDR2 FQGTGA. The CDR3 is made up of 14 amino acids. Trimming removed 5 bases at V and 4 bases at J, with 14 bases between.

CDR3 nucleotide sequence: TGTGCCAGCGCCCGGGGTTTTGGGACAAACTACGAGCAGTACTTC. It codes for CASARGFGTNYEQYF. This chain joins TRBV3-1 and TRBJ2-7; a weak D match, TRBD1 (6 bases). V gave up 8 bases and J gave up 3 bases, with 20 bases separating them. CDR3 length: 15 residues. The germline V gene encodes CDR1 LGHDT and CDR2 YNNKEL (reference sequence).

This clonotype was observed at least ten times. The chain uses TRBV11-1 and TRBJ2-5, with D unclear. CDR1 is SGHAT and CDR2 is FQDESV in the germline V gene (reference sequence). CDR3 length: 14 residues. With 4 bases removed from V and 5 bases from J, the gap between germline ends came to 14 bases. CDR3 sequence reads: CASSSRYARETQYF. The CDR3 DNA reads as TGTGCCAGCAGCTCCCGATATGCGAGGGAGACCCAGTACTTC.

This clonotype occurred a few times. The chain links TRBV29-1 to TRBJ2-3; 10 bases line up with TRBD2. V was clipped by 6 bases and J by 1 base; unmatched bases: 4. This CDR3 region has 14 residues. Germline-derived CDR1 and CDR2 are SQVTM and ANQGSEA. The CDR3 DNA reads TGCAGCGTGGAAAGCGGGAGGGGCACAGATACGCAGTATTTT. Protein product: CSVESGRGTDTQYF.